Shown below are 14 T cell receptor beta chains from a single sample sequenced in a study of molecular identifiers for immune sequencing clone quantification. In TCRdb, the PCR reads were re-called with MiXCR into one record per CDR3 protein. The data contain 600,000 to 650,000 distinct CDR3 sequences, less than 20% of them singletons. What was sequenced was naive CD8+ T cells from blood, with Jurkat cell RNA spiked in. The subset denotes: FACS-sorted CD8+CD4-CCR7+CD45RA+ naive T cells. Receptor source: a human donor in good health. Some libraries in this study had Jurkat cell RNA spiked in.

This clonotype was counted ten times or more. The V gene is TRBV7-2, the J gene TRBJ2-1; no clear D gene. This CDR3 contains 17 residues. V lost 3 bases, J lost 0 bases, and 15 bases lay in between. Germline V gene lookup returns CDR1 SGHTA and CDR2 FQGNSA. The CDR3 DNA reads as TGTGCCAGCAGCTTTCCCGACTCCCCCTCCTCCTACAATGAGCAGTTCTTC. As protein: CASSFPDSPSSYNEQFF.

This clonotype was seen at least ten times. The V gene is TRBV25-1, the J gene TRBJ2-2, with 8 positions matching TRBD1. CDR1 is MGHDK, CDR2 SYGVNS, per germline. This CDR3 is 16 amino acids long. After removal of 1 base from V and 4 bases from J, the junction contained 5 bases not matched to a gene. CDR3: CASSEWTGSFTGELFF. In DNA, the CDR3 is TGTGCCAGCAGTGAATGGACAGGGTCCTTCACCGGGGAGCTGTTTTTT.

This clonotype was seen ten or more times. The chain employs TRBV7-9 and TRBJ2-7; D is possibly TRBD1 or TRBD2 (5 bases each). The germline V gene encodes CDR1 SEHNR and CDR2 FQNEAQ (reference sequence). Trimming took off 8 bases at V and 5 bases at J, with 16 bases between the two ends. The CDR3 consists of 13 residues. Here the CDR3 reads CASRLSGPHEQYF. CDR3 in DNA: TGTGCCAGCCGTTTATCGGGACCCCACGAGCAGTACTTC.

Turning to this clonotype: A much larger clone differs by one base, so this may be a read error. This chain links TRBV9 with TRBJ2-7, with 8 bases lining up with TRBD1. J gave up 5 bases and V 4 bases, and 8 bases lay outside the gene matches. Germline V lookup: CDR1 SGDLS, CDR2 YYNGEE. This CDR3 has 14 amino acids. In DNA, the CDR3 is TGTGCCAGCAGCCACAGGGGGAATAGGGACGAGCAGTACTTC. Translated, it gives CASSHRGNRDEQYF.

The chain recombines TRBV19 with TRBJ2-3; TRBD1 agrees at 10 bases. The V gene end was trimmed by 9 bases and the J gene end by 4 bases; junction bases not matched to a gene: 16. Germline loops: CDR1 LNHDA, CDR2 SQIVND (reference sequence). This CDR3 is 17 amino acids long. CDR3 DNA: TGTGCCAGCGCGACAGGGGAGGACAGGGGGATGTCAGATACGCAGTATTTT. It codes for CASATGEDRGMSDTQYF.

A note on this clonotype: This may come from a read error, since a much larger clone is one base off. This chain links TRBV7-9 with TRBJ2-7, with 7 bases aligning to TRBD1. CDR1 SEHNR and CDR2 FQNEAQ come from the germline V gene (reference sequence). This CDR3 region has 12 residues. The CDR3 loop is CAGRGSEDEQYF. CDR3 in DNA: TGTGCCGGCAGGGGGTCTGAGGACGAGCAGTACTTC.

The sample holds a few counts of this clonotype. The V call is TRBV5-1, the J call TRBJ2-3; no firm D call. The length of the CDR3 is 16 residues. V dropped 0 bases and J dropped 1 base, with 12 bases sitting between them. Germline CDR1 and CDR2: SGHRS and YFSETQ. The CDR3 loop reads CASSLVPGLGTDTQYF. For the CDR3, the DNA is TGCGCCAGCAGCTTGGTCCCCGGGTTGGGCACAGATACGCAGTATTTT.

This clonotype was observed many times. The chain couples TRBV4-3 to TRBJ2-6, with 10 positions matching TRBD1. V shed 4 bases, J shed 0 bases, and the junction held 6 bases outside the gene matches. CDR1 LGHNA and CDR2 YSLEER come from the germline V gene. This CDR3 is 18 amino acids long. CDR3 sequence reads: CASSPDRTGGSGANVLTF. CDR3 nucleotides: TGCGCCAGCAGCCCTGACCGGACAGGGGGCTCTGGGGCCAACGTCCTGACTTTC.

Regarding this clonotype: A much larger clone sits a single nucleotide away, making a read error possible. The chain has TRBV28 and TRBJ1-1; a weak D match, TRBD1 (5 bases). Per the germline V gene, CDR1 is MDHEN and CDR2 is SYDVKM. CDR3 length: 17 residues. Trimming pared 5 bases from V and 0 bases from J, leaving 19 bases between. This CDR3 is CASSLRGGGNVNTEAFF. The DNA of the CDR3 is TGTGCCAGCAGTCTCCGGGGGGGGGGAAACGTGAACACTGAAGCTTTCTTT.

The V and J genes are TRBV20-1 and TRBJ2-7, with a weak D call TRBD2 (5 bases). There are 13 residues in the CDR3. The germline V gene encodes CDR1 DFQATT and CDR2 SNEGSKA (reference sequence). V dropped 4 bases and J dropped 2 bases, with 12 bases sitting between them. CDR3 DNA sequence: TGCAGTGCTATAACCGGGATGACCTACGAGCAGTACTTC. It codes for CSAITGMTYEQYF.

Ten or more counts support this clonotype. The chain links TRBV6-5 to TRBJ2-3, with D possibly being TRBD1 (6 bases). Trimming took off 0 bases at V and 6 bases at J, with 10 bases between the two ends. The CDR3 extends over 14 amino acids. Germline CDR1 MNHEY, CDR2 SVGAGI. CDR3 sequence reads: CASSYSTQGDTQYF. The DNA of the CDR3 is TGTGCCAGCAGTTACTCGACGCAGGGGGATACGCAGTATTTT.

The chain links TRBV11-2 to TRBJ1-6; weak D call: TRBD1 (5 bases). CDR1 and CDR2 (germline): SGHAT, FQNNGV. CDR3 length: 17 residues. Trimming removed 6 bases from V and 4 bases from J, with 19 bases in between. The chain's CDR3 is CASSLRDGASYNSPLHF. The CDR3 nucleotides are TGTGCCAGCAGTTTAAGGGATGGGGCTTCGTATAATTCACCCCTCCACTTT.

This clonotype came up many times. The V gene is TRBV12-3 or TRBV12-4, the J gene TRBJ2-6, with D unresolved. The CDR3 runs to 14 residues. The V gene lost 6 bases and the J gene lost 4 bases, with 10 bases spanning the gap. CDR3 DNA: TGTGCCAGCAGCTTCCCCGACGGGGCCAACGTCCTGACTTTC. Translation gives CASSFPDGANVLTF.

In this sample, this clonotype turned up many times. V and J are TRBV29-1 and TRBJ2-7; 9 nucleotides line up with TRBD2. The germline V gene has CDR1 SQVTM and CDR2 ANQGSEA. The CDR3 covers 16 residues. Trimming cost V 0 bases and J 2 bases; bases outside gene matches: 8. CDR3 in amino acids: CSVEDLRRGGTYEQYF. The CDR3 DNA follows: TGCAGCGTTGAAGATCTTCGGCGGGGGGGGACCTACGAGCAGTACTTC.